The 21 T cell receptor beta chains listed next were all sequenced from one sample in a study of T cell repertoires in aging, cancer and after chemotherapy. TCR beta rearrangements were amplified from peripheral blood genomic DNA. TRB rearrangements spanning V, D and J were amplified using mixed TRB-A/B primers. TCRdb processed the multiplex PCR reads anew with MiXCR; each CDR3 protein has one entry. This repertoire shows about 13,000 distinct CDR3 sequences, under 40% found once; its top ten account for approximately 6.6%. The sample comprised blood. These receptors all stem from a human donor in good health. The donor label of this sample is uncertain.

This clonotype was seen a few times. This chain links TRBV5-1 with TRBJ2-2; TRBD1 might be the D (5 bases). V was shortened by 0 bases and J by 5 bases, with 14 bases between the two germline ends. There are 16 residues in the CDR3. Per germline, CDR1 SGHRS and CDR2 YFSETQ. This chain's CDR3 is CASSLAAGLRTGELFF. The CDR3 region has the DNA TGCGCCAGCAGCTTGGCCGCAGGGTTGAGGACCGGGGAGCTGTTTTTT.

The CDR3 DNA sequence: TGTGCCAGCAGCTTAAGCGGGGGCCCGAACAATGAGCAGTTCTTC. This gives the protein CASSLSGGPNNEQFF. The V call is TRBV11-3, the J call TRBJ2-1, with TRBD2 identical over 8 bases. V dropped 2 bases and J dropped 5; count of bases not matched to a gene: 5. Germline CDR1 and CDR2: SGHNT and YENEEA. The CDR3 sequence is 15 residues long.

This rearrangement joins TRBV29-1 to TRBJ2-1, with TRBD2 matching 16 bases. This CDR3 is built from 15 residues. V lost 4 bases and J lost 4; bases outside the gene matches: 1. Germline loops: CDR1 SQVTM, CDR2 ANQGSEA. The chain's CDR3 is CSVGGLAGGYNEQFF. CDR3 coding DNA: TGCAGCGTTGGGGGACTAGCGGGAGGGTACAATGAGCAGTTCTTC.

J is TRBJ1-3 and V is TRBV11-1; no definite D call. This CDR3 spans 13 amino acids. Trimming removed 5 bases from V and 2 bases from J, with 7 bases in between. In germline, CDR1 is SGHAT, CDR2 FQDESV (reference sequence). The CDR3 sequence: CASSLTAGNTIYF. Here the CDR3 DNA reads TGTGCCAGCAGCCTGACGGCTGGAAACACCATATATTTT. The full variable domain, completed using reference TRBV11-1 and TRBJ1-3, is EAEVAQSPRYKITEKSQAVAFWCDPISGHATLYWYRQILGQGPELLVQFQDESVVDDSQLPKDRFSAERLKGVDSTLKIQPAELGDSAMYLCASSLTAGNTIYFGEGSWLTVV.

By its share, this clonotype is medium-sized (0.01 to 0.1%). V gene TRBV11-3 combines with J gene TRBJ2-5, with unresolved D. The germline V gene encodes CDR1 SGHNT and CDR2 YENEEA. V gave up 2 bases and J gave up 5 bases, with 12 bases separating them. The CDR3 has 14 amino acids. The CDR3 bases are TGTGCCAGCAGCTTATGGCAGGCAGGCGAGACCCAGTACTTC. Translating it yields CASSLWQAGETQYF.

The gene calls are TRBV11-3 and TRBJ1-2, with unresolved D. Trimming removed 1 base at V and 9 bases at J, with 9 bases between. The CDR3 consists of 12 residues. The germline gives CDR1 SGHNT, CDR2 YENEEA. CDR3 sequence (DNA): TGTGCCAGCAGCTTAGGAGGGTACAGCTACACCTTC. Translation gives CASSLGGYSYTF.

This chain's CDR3 is CAISELGDEQFF. In nucleotides, the CDR3 is TGTGCCATCAGTGAGTTAGGGGATGAGCAGTTCTTC. The gene calls are TRBV10-3 and TRBJ2-1; a possible D gene is TRBD1 (5 bases). V shed 1 base and J shed 8 bases, with 6 bases lying between them. The CDR3 length is 12 residues. The germline V gene encodes CDR1 ENHRY and CDR2 SYGVKD.

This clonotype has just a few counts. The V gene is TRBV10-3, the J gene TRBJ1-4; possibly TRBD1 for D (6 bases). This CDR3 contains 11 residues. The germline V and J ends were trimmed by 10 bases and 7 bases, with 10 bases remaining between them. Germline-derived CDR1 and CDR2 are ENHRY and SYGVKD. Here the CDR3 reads CATRGGEKLFF. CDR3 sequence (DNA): TGTGCCACCAGAGGGGGTGAAAAACTGTTTTTT.

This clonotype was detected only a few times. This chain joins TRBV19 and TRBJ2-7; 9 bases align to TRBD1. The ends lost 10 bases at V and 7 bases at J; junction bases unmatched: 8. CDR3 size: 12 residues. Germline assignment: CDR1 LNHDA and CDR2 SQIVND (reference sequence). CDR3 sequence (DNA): TGTGCCACCTCACAGGGGGCGGGGGAGCAGTACTTC. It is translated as CATSQGAGEQYF.

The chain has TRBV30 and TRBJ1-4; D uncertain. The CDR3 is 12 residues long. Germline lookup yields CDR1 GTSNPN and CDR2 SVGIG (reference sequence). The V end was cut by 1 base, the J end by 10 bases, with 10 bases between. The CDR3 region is CAWSGRVGKLFF. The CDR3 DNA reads TGTGCCTGGAGTGGTCGAGTAGGAAAACTGTTTTTT.

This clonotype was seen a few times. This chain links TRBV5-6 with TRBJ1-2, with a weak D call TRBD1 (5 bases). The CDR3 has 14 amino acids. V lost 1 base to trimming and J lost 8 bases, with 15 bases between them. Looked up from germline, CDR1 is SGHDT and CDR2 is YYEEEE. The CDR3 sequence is CASSLSQGESGYTF. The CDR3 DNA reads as TGTGCCAGCAGCTTGAGTCAGGGCGAGTCGGGCTACACCTTC.

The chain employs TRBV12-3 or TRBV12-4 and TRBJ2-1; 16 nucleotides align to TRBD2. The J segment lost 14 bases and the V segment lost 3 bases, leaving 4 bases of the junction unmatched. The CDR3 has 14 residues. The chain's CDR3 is CASSLGLAGGPEFF. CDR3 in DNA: TGTGCCAGCAGTTTGGGACTAGCGGGAGGGCCGGAGTTCTTC.

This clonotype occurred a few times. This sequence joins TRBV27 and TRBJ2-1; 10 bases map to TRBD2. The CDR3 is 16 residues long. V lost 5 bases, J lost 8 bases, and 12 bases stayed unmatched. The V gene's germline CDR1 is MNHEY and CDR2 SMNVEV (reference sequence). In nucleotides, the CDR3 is TGTGCCAGCAGTGCTCCTCCCAGCGGGAGGGCCGATGAGCAGTTCTTC. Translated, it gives CASSAPPSGRADEQFF.

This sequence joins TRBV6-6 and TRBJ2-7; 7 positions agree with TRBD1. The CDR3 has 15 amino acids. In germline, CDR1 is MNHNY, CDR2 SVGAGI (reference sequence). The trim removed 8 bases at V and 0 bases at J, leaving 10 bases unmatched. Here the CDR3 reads CASRTDGTVSYEQYF. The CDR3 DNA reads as TGTGCCAGCCGAACGGACGGGACAGTCTCCTACGAGCAGTACTTC.

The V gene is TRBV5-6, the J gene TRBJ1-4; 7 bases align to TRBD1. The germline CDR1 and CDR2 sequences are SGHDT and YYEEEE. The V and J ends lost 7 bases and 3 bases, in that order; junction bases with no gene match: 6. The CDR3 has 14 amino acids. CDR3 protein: CASGRQGPNEKLFF. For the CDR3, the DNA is TGTGCCAGCGGGCGACAGGGTCCTAATGAAAAACTGTTTTTT.

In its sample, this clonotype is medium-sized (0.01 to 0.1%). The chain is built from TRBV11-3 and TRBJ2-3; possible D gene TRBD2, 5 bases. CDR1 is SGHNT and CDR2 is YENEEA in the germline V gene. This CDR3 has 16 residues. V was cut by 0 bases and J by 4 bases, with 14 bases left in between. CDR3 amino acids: CASSLDRDVRADTQYF. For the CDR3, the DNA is TGTGCCAGCAGCTTAGACCGGGATGTAAGGGCAGATACGCAGTATTTT.

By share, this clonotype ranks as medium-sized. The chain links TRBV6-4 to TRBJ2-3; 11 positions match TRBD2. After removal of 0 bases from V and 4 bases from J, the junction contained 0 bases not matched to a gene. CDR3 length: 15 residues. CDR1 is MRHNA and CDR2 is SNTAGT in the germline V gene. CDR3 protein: CASSDSSGGADTQYF. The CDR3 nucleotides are TGTGCCAGCAGTGACTCTAGCGGGGGGGCAGATACGCAGTATTTT.

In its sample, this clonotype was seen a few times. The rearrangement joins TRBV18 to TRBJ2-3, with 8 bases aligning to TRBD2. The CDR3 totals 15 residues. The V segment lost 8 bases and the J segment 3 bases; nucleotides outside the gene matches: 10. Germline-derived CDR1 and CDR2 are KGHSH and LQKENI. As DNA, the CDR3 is TGTGCCAGCAGTGAAGTCCCTAGCGGGACAGATACGCAGTATTTT. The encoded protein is CASSEVPSGTDTQYF.

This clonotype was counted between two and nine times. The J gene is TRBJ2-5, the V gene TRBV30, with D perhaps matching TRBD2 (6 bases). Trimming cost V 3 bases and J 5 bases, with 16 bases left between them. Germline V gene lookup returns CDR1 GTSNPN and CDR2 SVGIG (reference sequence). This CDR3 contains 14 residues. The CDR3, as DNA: TGTGCCTGGAGGGAACTAGCTCAAGAGGAGACCCAGTACTTC. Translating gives CAWRELAQEETQYF.

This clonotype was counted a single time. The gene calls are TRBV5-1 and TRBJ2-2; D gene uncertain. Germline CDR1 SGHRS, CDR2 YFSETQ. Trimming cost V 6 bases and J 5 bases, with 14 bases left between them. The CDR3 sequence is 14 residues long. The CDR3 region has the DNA TGCGCCAGCACGGTGTCGCCATGGACCGGGGAGCTGTTTTTT. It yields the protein CASTVSPWTGELFF. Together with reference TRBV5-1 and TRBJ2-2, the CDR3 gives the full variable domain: KAGVTQTPRYLIKTRGQQVTLSCSPISGHRSVSWYQQTPGQGLQFLFEYFSETQRNKGNFPGRFSGRQFSNSRSEMNVSTLELGDSALYLCASTVSPWTGELFFGEGSRLTVL.

Here the CDR3 reads CASSLGVPGAFF. CDR3 nucleotides: TGTGCCAGCAGCTTAGGAGTCCCGGGGGCTTTCTTT. This sequence joins TRBV7-2 and TRBJ1-1; no firm D call. Germline values: CDR1 SGHTA, CDR2 FQGNSA. V was trimmed by 1 base and J by 11 bases, leaving 11 bases between them. The CDR3 is 12 residues long.